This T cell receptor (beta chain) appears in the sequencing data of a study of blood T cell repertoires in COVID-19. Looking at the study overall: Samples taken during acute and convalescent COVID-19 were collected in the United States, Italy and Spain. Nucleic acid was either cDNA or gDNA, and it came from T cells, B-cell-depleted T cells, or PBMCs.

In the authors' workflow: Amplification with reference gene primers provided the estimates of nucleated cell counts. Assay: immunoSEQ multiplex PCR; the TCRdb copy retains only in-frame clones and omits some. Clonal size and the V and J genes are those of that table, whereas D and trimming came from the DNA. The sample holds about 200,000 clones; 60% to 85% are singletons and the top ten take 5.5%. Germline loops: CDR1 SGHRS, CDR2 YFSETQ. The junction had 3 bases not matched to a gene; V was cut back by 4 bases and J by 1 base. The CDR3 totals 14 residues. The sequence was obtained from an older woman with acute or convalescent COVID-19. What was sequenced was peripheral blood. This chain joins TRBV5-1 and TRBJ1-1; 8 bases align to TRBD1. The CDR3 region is CASSHDRGNTEAFF. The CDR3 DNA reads TGCGCCAGCAGCCACGACAGGGGGAACACTGAAGCTTTCTTT.